The present entry profiles one T cell receptor beta chain with its context. Its matching antigen is unknown. A read error may explain this, as a much larger clone is one base away. Germline assignment: CDR1 ENHRY and CDR2 SYGVKD. The CDR3 consists of 12 residues. This entry belongs to a study of tumor-infiltrating lymphocytes in primary liver carcinoma. General observations from the study: There was no comparison of CD4+ and CD8+ repertoires, as samples were bulk unsorted. Tumor region pairs overlapped more than did tumor-adjacent and tumor-blood pairs. The study found a significantly higher top-250-clone fraction in tumors than in blood (p = 0.039).

Both blood RNA, taken from unsorted whole blood, and germline DNA were extracted. Total RNA (around 500 ng) served as template for TCR beta cDNA synthesis primed by a constant-region primer. Nested multiplex PCR, run for three rounds with slightly modified ARM-PCR, yielded TCR beta libraries. The first two PCR rounds used TRBV1-TRBV30 primers with a Cbeta primer, roughly 10 cycles each. TCRdb re-analysed the multiplex PCR reads in MiXCR, keeping a single row per CDR3 protein. Of approximately 330,000 distinct CDR3 sequences listed, about 65% are singletons. The V gene is TRBV10-3, the J gene TRBJ2-1; D unclear. The sequence was obtained from a middle-aged man with primary liver carcinoma and hepatitis B virus infection. The specimen sequenced was peripheral blood. The CDR3 loop reads CAISPGVNELFF. CDR3 bases: TGTGCCATCAGTCCTGGAGTCAATGAGCTGTTCTTC.